A single T cell receptor beta chain is shown here with its context. The sample is drawn from a study of cytomegalovirus exposure and HLA in healthy donors. V was pared by 4 bases and J by 7 bases, with 13 bases between. Germline lookup yields CDR1 MDHEN and CDR2 SYDVKM. This CDR3 contains 13 residues. The PCR employed 60 Vbeta primers together with 13 Jbeta primers. Produced via immunoSEQ multiplex PCR; TCRdb's table is partial and in-frame only. The sample consists of about 100,000 clones, roughly four fifths of them appearing once. These donors, healthy bone marrow donors, were studied. The chain is built from TRBV28 and TRBJ1-2; D might be TRBD1 (6 bases). Material: PBMCs. This TCR came from a man aged 50-59 years in good health and CMV-seronegative. The CDR3 DNA reads as TGTGCCAGCAGTTGGCAGAACAGGGTTGGCTACACCTTC. Encoded protein: CASSWQNRVGYTF.